This T cell receptor (beta chain) is drawn from a study of control samples from healthy donors and cancer patients. Sequencing used immunoSEQ multiplex PCR; TCRdb keeps in-frame clones, though not all of them. The sample lists some 150,000 clones, approximately 94% seen once, with around 13% in the top ten. With 5 bases clipped from V and 10 bases from J, the junction kept 4 bases outside the gene matches. CDR3 size: 13 residues. The specimen sequenced was blood. J is TRBJ1-6 and V is TRBV12-3 or TRBV12-4, with 8 bases matching TRBD1. The TCR comes from a man aged 40-49 years in good health. The CDR3 protein is CASSDRGGSPLHF. The CDR3 coding sequence is TGTGCCAGCAGTGACAGGGGAGGATCACCCCTCCACTTT.